This TCR beta chain was captured in a study of T-cell reconstitution after alpha-beta-depleted transplantation in children. This clonotype was detected ten times or more. Its antigen is not identified. Overall study results and limits: From newly produced T cells came most of the T-cell counts and diversity one year after transplant. Expanded clones from the graft, numbering several hundred, reportedly supplied alpha-beta T cells about two months after transplant.

TCRbeta library construction was performed incorporating unique molecular identifiers. In TCRdb, the PCR reads were re-called with MiXCR into one record per CDR3 protein. Here the sample spans some 300,000 distinct CDR3 sequences, roughly 7.8% being singletons. The receptor was derived from a female patient between 2 and 15 years old who had a stem cell transplant for Fanconi anemia, so the T cells may come from the graft donor. Sequenced material: peripheral blood, taken 360 days after TCRalphabeta/CD19-depleted stem cell transplant.

The CDR3 DNA reads TGCGCCAGCAGTGACCCACGTAGGGGCAATGAGCAGTTCTTC. This translates into CASSDPRRGNEQFF. The J gene is TRBJ2-1, the V gene TRBV10-1; TRBD1 is a possible D gene (5 bases). Looked up from germline, CDR1 is WNHNN and CDR2 is SYGVQD (reference sequence). The CDR3 contains 14 residues. The germline V and J ends were trimmed by 3 bases and 6 bases, with 12 bases remaining between them.